The following is a T cell receptor beta chain sequence with its context. This clonotype was counted at least ten times. The clone's antigen remains unknown. Base qualities are not provided; no much larger clone lies one nucleotide away. The data derive from a study of human T cells and chemical hapten exposure (dated by TCRdb to the early 2020s). With regard to the full study: Libraries were combined into a pool for sequencing, and differences in TCR yield between samples came mainly from small differences in library volumes within the pool. Each blood RNA sample was used to sequence both TCR alpha and TCR beta chains. The study tracked peripheral blood TCR repertoire changes in vivo during primary and secondary sensitization to the hapten diphenylcyclopropenone (DPC) in alopecia patients. Points the paper makes about the study in general: After repeated subsampling, the strength of the expansion versus patch-test correlation and the threshold at which it became significant changed. The number of TCRs above 1 in 1000 frequency did not change with DPC sensitization; there was no evidence of global repertoire structure alterations.

The method behind the library was RACE. Instrument used: NextSeq 500. During library preparation, unique molecular identifiers were attached to individual cDNA molecules so that TCRs could be counted quantitatively and reproducibly. The authors' analysis ran thus. The median number of TCRs per sample was 95,638, ranging from roughly 20,000 to 700,000. V, J and CDR3 annotation of the TCR reads was carried out using the Decombinator software suite. To make PS versus PT1 abundance plots, every sample was subsampled to the same number of TCRs (28,000). TCRs were defined as expanded if absent before sensitization and observed at least eight times at the 2-week time point. TCRdb reprocessing: public reads trimmed at Q25 with fastp, clones called with MiXCR, in-frame beta chains kept. Every entry covers one CDR3 protein and lists the most common genes and DNA from its rows. These V and J calls derive from TCRdb rather than the authors' analysis. Within this sample are some 65,000 distinct CDR3 sequences, with about 5.7% of them counted one time only. In total, the top ten clones hold 3% to 4% of the sample.

The time point label for this specimen denotes: healthy volunteer bleed at 6 weeks. Total RNA was isolated from unfractionated whole blood collected in Tempus Blood RNA tubes. Five or six healthy volunteers served as TCR sequencing controls and were bled at day 0, 2 weeks and 6 weeks. The sequence was collected from a female donor in good health. Some clones in this sample may be carry-over from other donors' samples. Source material: whole blood.

The CDR3 corresponds to CASSRGTSGSRKTQYF. The DNA reads TGTGCCAGCTCACGCGGGACTAGCGGGAGTAGGAAGACCCAGTACTTC. Here the chain combines TRBV18 and TRBJ2-5, with 14 bases matching TRBD2. Relative to germline, V is missing 4 bases and J is missing 6 bases, with 7 bases of the junction outside any gene match. Counted from cysteine to phenylalanine, this CDR3 has 16 amino acids. The retained sequence is limited to the CDR3, 48 bases, with the frame set at the first base. CDR1 KGHSH and CDR2 LQKENI are derived from the germline V gene.